This paragraph reports one T cell receptor (beta chain). Its antigen is as yet unknown. This sample was included in a study of Ad26.COV2.S vaccination and SARS-CoV-2 variants. The wider study: Intramuscular Ad26.COV2.S at 5x10^10 or 1x10^11 viral particles. General study findings and limits: The study found higher spike-specific TCR breadth in vaccine than placebo recipients.

Treatment described: approximately 18 received Ad26.COV2.S at low or high dose, single or two shots; 5 received placebo; per-sample allocation not given. Collection of the samples took place on day 63 after the first injection of vaccine or placebo. Germline V CDR1 and CDR2: SGHDT, YYEEEE. The CDR3 has 15 residues. Trimming took 3 bases from V and 3 from J; bases not matched to a gene: 2. The repertoire was sequenced with immunoSEQ multiplex PCR; TCRdb's copy has only in-frame clones and lacks some. The sample includes fewer than 500,000 clones, roughly 89% seen only once; the top ten take about 2.7%.

The rearrangement links TRBV5-6 to TRBJ2-2; TRBD1 matches 10 bases. This sequence originates from a person between 18 and 60 years old who received the Ad26.COV2.S COVID-19 vaccine or a placebo. Sequencing used peripheral blood, obtained in a trial of Ad26.COV2.S vaccine versus placebo. CDR3 in amino acids: CASSSDRGDTGELFF. CDR3 coding DNA: TGTGCCAGCAGCTCGGACAGGGGGGACACCGGGGAGCTGTTTTTT.